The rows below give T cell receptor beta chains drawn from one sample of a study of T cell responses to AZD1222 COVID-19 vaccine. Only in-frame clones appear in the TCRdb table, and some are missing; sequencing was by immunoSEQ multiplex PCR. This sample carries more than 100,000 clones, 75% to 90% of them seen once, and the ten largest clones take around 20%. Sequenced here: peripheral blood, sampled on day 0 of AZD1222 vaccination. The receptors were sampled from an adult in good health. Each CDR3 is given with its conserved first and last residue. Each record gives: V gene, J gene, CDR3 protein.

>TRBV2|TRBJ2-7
CASRRLAGGREQYF
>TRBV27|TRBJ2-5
CASRRETQETQYF
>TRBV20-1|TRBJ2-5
CSAFQETQYF
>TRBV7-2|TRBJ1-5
CASSLGSRVGQPQHF
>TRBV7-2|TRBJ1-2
CASSLVEGTGSGYTF
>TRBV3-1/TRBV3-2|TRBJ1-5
CASSLQGQPQHF
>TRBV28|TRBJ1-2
CASSFLQTNYGYTF
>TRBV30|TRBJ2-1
CAWSSGTSGYNEQFF
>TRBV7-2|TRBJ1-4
CASSLRGTSYEKLFF
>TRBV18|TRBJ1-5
CASSPSGADQPQHF
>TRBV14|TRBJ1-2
CASSQGGTGYYGYTF
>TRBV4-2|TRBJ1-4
CASSQAGTGNEKLFF
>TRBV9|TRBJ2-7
CASSSMDGAYEQYF
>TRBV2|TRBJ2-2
CASRGTGVSTGELFF
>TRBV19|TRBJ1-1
CASSYRGGLTEAFF
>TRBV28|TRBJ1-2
CASSLPRGSYGYTF
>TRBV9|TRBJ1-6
CASSVAWGLNSPLHF
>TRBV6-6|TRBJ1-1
CASTQPGPTEAFF
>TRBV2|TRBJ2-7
CASSRTSEQYF
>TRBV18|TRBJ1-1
CASSGGVQNTEAFF
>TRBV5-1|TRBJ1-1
CASAVSLTGGLTEAFF
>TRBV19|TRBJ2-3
CATLGLEHWTYTQYF
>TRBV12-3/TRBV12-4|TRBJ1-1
CASTPDPYTEAFF
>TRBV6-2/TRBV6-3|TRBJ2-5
CASSYSRTSGRAPRETQYF
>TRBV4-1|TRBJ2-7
CASSQDQTSGPYEQYF
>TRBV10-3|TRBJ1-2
CAISESTDRDYQTF
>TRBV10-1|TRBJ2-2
CASSESNSGSWGTGELFF
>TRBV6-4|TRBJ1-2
CASSDSGRGVYGYTF
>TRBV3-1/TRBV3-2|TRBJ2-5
CASSPTGGPASLIKETQYF
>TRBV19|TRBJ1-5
CASSWTGNQPQHF
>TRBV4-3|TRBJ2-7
CASSRGTGSFYEQYF
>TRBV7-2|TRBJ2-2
CASSLRGPISGELFF
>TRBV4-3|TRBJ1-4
CASSQTGRVQVTNEKLFF
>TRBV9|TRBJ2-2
CASSEGLAGAGNTGELFF